This TCR beta chain was recorded in a study of T cells in Graves' hyperthyroidism and ophthalmopathy (dated 2019 in TCRdb). Broadly, across the study: To identify TCR V-J signatures that set the groups apart, the researchers used a discovery cohort of 95 to 100 patients, made up of 40 to 45 with Graves' ophthalmopathy and about 55 with stable Graves' hyperthyroidism. Prospective prediction of ophthalmopathy was tested in an independent validation cohort of 18 to 20 hyperthyroidism patients and 17 patients who later progressed to ophthalmopathy. The study also compared thyroid tissue and blood T-cell repertoires from a handful of Graves' hyperthyroidism patients. According to the paper, TCR Vbeta CDR3 sequencing was carried out on about 140 peripheral blood samples, which came from under 50 ophthalmopathy, around 75 hyperthyroidism and roughly 17 progressor patients. The approximately 95 discovery patients were divided at random into training and test sets in a 7:3 ratio. After blood sampling, hyperthyroidism patients were treated with methimazole at a starting dose of 30 mg daily, and ophthalmopathy patients were treated with high-dose intravenous methylprednisolone.

Amplification of TCR beta CDR3 regions was carried out from RNA transcripts. The first round of RT-PCR for the TCR CDR3 was performed with the HTBI primer set and the Qiagen OneStep RT-PCR kit. Libraries were constructed in a second round of multiplex PCR, after which size selection and purification were performed. Sequencing of the libraries was done on an Illumina HiSeq2000 using paired-end 100 bp reads. The authors processed their data as follows. Raw data were processed with SOAPnuke, discarding reads with adapters, uncalled bases, mean Phred below 15, or no exact constant-primer or identifier match. COPE v1.2.5 was used to merge the high-quality paired reads, and each unique nucleotide sequence was defined as a clonotype. MiTCR v1.1 was used to align clonotypes to the IMGT TRBV, TRBD and TRBJ reference segments. Only V-J combinations with frequency above 0.0001, covering about 99% of repertoires, were analysed. A TCS score was defined as the ratio between F50 (clonal expansion) and ExV (chaos), using BLOSUM62-based TCRdist between CDR3 peptides within each V-J. Welch's t-statistics and random forest reduced around 510 V-J features to 10 to 15, which were used in a naive Bayes classifier (R e1071). Thyroid-blood repertoire similarity was quantified with the Morisita-Horn index. Using fastp trimming at Q25 and MiXCR clonotype assembly, TCRdb reanalyzed the public sequencing data and kept in-frame beta chains. Rows merge per CDR3 protein into single entries with the most common DNA and genes. The V and J calls follow TCRdb's processing rather than the paper's. This sample gives a few hundred thousand distinct CDR3 sequences in total; around 45% of them show up just once. Under 20% of the sample comes from the top ten.

Study-wide findings and limitations: Sample size was not statistically predetermined, and investigators were not blinded to group allocation. In validation, the model predicted progression to ophthalmopathy with just under 71% sensitivity and over 72% specificity, a median of approximately 6.5 months before onset. A 13 V-J signature model separated ophthalmopathy from stable hyperthyroidism, with approximately 87% sensitivity and just under 84% specificity in cross-validation and 80%/75% in testing. Most expanded thyroid clonotypes (frequency above 0.001) were also detected in blood, suggesting blood repertoires may reflect thyroid immune responses.

Cut back by 3 bases and 1 base, the V and J ends lie 13 bases apart. The CDR3, cysteine through phenylalanine, is 16 amino acids long. Of all the DNA, just the CDR3 is kept, 48 bases in frame from base 1. Via the germline V gene (reference sequence), CDR1 is LNHNV and CDR2 YYDKDF. Any patient with an uncontrolled infection, another autoimmune disease, pregnancy or lactation was excluded. Clinical symptoms, serum thyroxine and TRAb, thyroid ultrasound, and orbital computed tomography formed the basis for the diagnoses. Total RNA was extracted with Trizol reagent, and quality was checked on an Agilent 2100 Bioanalyzer. This clonotype has only a few counts. Its antigen is unknown. No much larger clonotype is one base removed from it; base qualities were not supplied.

This chain joins TRBV15 to TRBJ1-5; the D gene is unclear. The clonotype comes from an adult woman with Graves' disease, either hyperthyroidism or ophthalmopathy (not recorded which). Sequencing was performed on peripheral blood or thyroid tissue (not recorded which). The bases read TGTGCCACCAGCAGCACAATACTGGGGAGCAATCAGCCCCAGCATTTT. Its product reads: CATSSTILGSNQPQHF.